These 5 T cell receptor beta chains were all obtained from the same sample, sequenced in a study of CD8+ T cells in alopecia areata. RNA extraction and reverse transcription yielded cDNA as sequencing template. This table comes from immunoSEQ multiplex PCR, and its TCRdb copy is limited to in-frame clones, with some not included. The table includes over 200,000 clones, 64% detected once. As for treatment: oral pan-JAK inhibitor, 5-10 mg twice daily. Sample: CD4+ T cells sorted from blood, taken at week 4, from a patient treated with tofacitinib. The receptors were sampled from a human donor with alopecia areata.

The chain combines TRBV25-1 with TRBJ1-5; the D is unclear. V was clipped by 10 bases and J by 1 base, with 23 bases between them. The germline CDR1 and CDR2 sequences are MGHDK and SYGVNS. The CDR3 consists of 17 residues. The DNA of the CDR3 is TGTGCCATCCCTCCCCAGCTTTGTGGGCAGAGCAATCAGCCCCAGCATTTT. Its translation: CAIPPQLCGQSNQPQHF.

This sequence joins TRBV13 and TRBJ2-3; no firm D call. Trimming stripped 0 bases from V and 1 base from J, with 2 bases between. CDR1 and CDR2 from the germline V gene are PRHDT and FYEKMQ (reference sequence). The CDR3 spans 13 residues. CDR3 sequence reads: CASSLGRTDTQYF. The CDR3 coding sequence is TGTGCCAGCAGCTTAGGCCGCACAGATACGCAGTATTTT.

This clone was observed a few times. The chain couples TRBV5-4 to TRBJ1-4; tentatively, D is TRBD1 (6 bases). The germline V gene has CDR1 SGHNT and CDR2 YYREEE (reference sequence). Trimming took 4 bases from V and 3 from J, leaving 16 bases between them. This CDR3 region has 16 residues. The CDR3 region has the DNA TGTGCCAGCAGCCGCGGGACCCCAGGGGCTAATGAAAAACTGTTTTTT. The encoded protein is CASSRGTPGANEKLFF. Using reference TRBV5-4 and TRBJ1-4 for the parts outside the CDR3, the full variable domain is ETGVTQSPTHLIKTRGQQVTLRCSSQSGHNTVSWYQQALGQGPQFIFQYYREEENGRGNFPPRFSGLQFPNYSSELNVNALELDDSALYLCASSRGTPGANEKLFFGSGTQLSVL.

V and J are TRBV11-2 and TRBJ1-4, with D possibly matching TRBD1 (5 bases). Trimming took off 3 bases at V and 5 bases at J, with 10 bases between the two ends. This CDR3 contains 14 residues. Germline V gene data show CDR1 as SGHAT and CDR2 as FQNNGV. Here the CDR3 reads CASSFFGGNEKLFF. In DNA form, the CDR3 reads TGTGCCAGCAGCTTCTTTGGGGGAAATGAAAAACTGTTTTTT. Full variable domain (outside the CDR3, taken from reference TRBV11-2 and TRBJ1-4): EAGVAQSPRYKIIEKRQSVAFWCNPISGHATLYWYQQILGQGPKLLIQFQNNGVVDDSQLPKDRFSAERLKGVDSTLKIQPAKLEDSAVYLCASSFFGGNEKLFFGSGTQLSVL.

In this sample, this clone turned up a few times. The DNA for the CDR3 is TGTGCTAGTGGTTTGGTCCCCGGGGGAAGTGGCTACACCTTC. It yields the protein CASGLVPGGSGYTF. The chain carries TRBV12-5 and TRBJ1-2, with D perhaps matching TRBD1 (5 bases). V was shortened by 0 bases and J by 7 bases, with 12 bases between the two germline ends. The length of the CDR3 is 14 residues. CDR1 is LGHNT and CDR2 is FRNRAP in the germline V gene.